A selection of T cell receptor beta chains follows, all from one sample in a study of blood T cells in healthy people across ages. MiXCR, applied by TCRdb to the 5' RACE reads, yields one record per CDR3 protein. The sample has 850,000 or so distinct CDR3 sequences; 25% to 35% are singletons. The sample was blood. All receptors derive from a woman at least 80 years old in good health. Both conserved end residues are part of each CDR3. D genes are given only for firm matches. Rows give clone size only sometimes, using once, few, many, or a class for an expanded clone.

CVSSRQGLYNEQFF	TGTGTCAGCTCACGACAGGGGCTCTACAATGAGCAGTTCTTC	14	TRBJ2-1	TRBD1	TRBV18	.
CASSYMGSSTGELFF	TGTGCCAGCAGTTACATGGGAAGTAGCACCGGGGAGCTGTTTTTT	15	TRBJ2-2	.	TRBV6-6	few
CAGSATSGGAVAQYF	TGTGCCGGCAGTGCGACTAGCGGGGGGGCGGTGGCCCAGTACTTC	15	TRBJ2-5	TRBD2	TRBV6-2/TRBV6-3	.
CASSLAARLRGYTF	TGTGCCAGCAGCTTGGCCGCGAGGTTAAGAGGCTACACCTTC	14	TRBJ1-2	.	TRBV11-3	.
CASDPAEGRLYNEQFF	TGTGCCTCGGACCCAGCCGAGGGACGGCTGTACAATGAGCAGTTCTTC	16	TRBJ2-1	.	TRBV27	many
CASSLQVSSYEQYF	TGTGCCAGCAGCTTACAGGTCAGCTCCTACGAGCAGTACTTC	14	TRBJ2-7	.	TRBV7-2	many
CASSARTGSRGTQYF	TGTGCCAGCAGTGCCCGGACAGGGTCACGGGGGACCCAGTACTTC	15	TRBJ2-5	TRBD1	TRBV25-1	.
CASSVAGANQPQHF	TGTGCCAGCAGTGTGGCGGGGGCTAATCAGCCCCAGCATTTT	14	TRBJ1-5	.	TRBV6-6	.
CATVGGGSGYGYTF	TGTGCCACAGTAGGAGGAGGGTCAGGCTATGGCTACACCTTC	14	TRBJ1-2	.	TRBV25-1	many
CASSQAQGAGRPQHF	TGTGCCAGCAGCCAAGCTCAGGGGGCGGGACGGCCCCAGCATTTT	15	TRBJ1-5	TRBD1	TRBV3-1	.
CASSLVLASGTETQYF	TGTGCCAGCAGCTTAGTATTGGCTAGCGGGACGGAGACCCAGTACTTC	16	TRBJ2-5	TRBD2	TRBV7-2	many
CASSGIWGGALHF	TGTGCCAGCAGTGGGATTTGGGGTGGGGCCCTCCACTTT	13	TRBJ1-6	.	TRBV25-1	.
CASSLAQGPLSGANVLTF	TGCGCCAGCAGCTTAGCGCAGGGCCCTTTATCTGGGGCCAACGTCCTGACTTTC	18	TRBJ2-6	.	TRBV5-1	many
CAIKLGGAQGEQYF	TGTGCCATCAAACTGGGGGGCGCCCAGGGAGAGCAGTACTTC	14	TRBJ2-7	.	TRBV10-3	many
CSAKEGAGELFF	TGCAGTGCTAAGGAGGGCGCCGGGGAGCTGTTTTTT	12	TRBJ2-2	.	TRBV20-1	few
CASSLAQGVEELFF	TGTGCCAGCAGCTTAGCACAGGGCGTTGAAGAACTGTTTTTT	14	TRBJ1-4	.	TRBV7-2	once
CASSVRTRGGSYEQYF	TGTGCCAGCAGCGTACGAACTAGAGGAGGGTCCTACGAGCAGTACTTC	16	TRBJ2-7	.	TRBV5-5	many
CAIRGGVYTEAFF	TGTGCCATCAGAGGGGGGGTTTACACTGAAGCTTTCTTT	13	TRBJ1-1	.	TRBV10-3	.
CASSPGPTSMGYTF	TGTGCCAGCAGCCCCGGACCGACCTCCATGGGCTACACCTTC	14	TRBJ1-2	.	TRBV3-1	.
CASSHTTGVREQFF	TGTGCCAGCAGCCACACCACAGGGGTCAGGGAGCAGTTCTTC	14	TRBJ2-1	TRBD1	TRBV7-9	many
CASSHGQGITDTQYF	TGTGCCAGCAGCCACGGACAGGGGATCACAGATACGCAGTATTTT	15	TRBJ2-3	TRBD1	TRBV6-6	many
CASSAAKGRKEVSYEQYF	TGTGCCAGCTCCGCTGCGAAGGGGAGAAAGGAAGTATCCTACGAGCAGTACTTC	18	TRBJ2-7	.	TRBV18	.
CSARDLGNQAHGYTF	TGCAGTGCTAGAGATCTCGGGAACCAAGCACATGGCTACACCTTC	15	TRBJ1-2	.	TRBV20-1	.
CASSARTESYEQYF	TGTGCCAGCAGTGCGCGGACGGAGTCCTACGAGCAGTACTTC	14	TRBJ2-7	.	TRBV6-1	many
CASSNGLAGVSSYNEQYF	TGTGCCAGTAGTAACGGACTAGCGGGGGTCAGCTCCTACAATGAGCAGTACTTC	18	TRBJ2-7	TRBD2	TRBV19	.
CASSIGQLTDTQYF	TGTGCCAGTAGTATCGGACAGCTCACAGATACGCAGTATTTT	14	TRBJ2-3	.	TRBV19	many
CASSKTGAYGYTF	TGTGCCAGCAGTAAGACAGGAGCTTATGGCTACACCTTC	13	TRBJ1-2	.	TRBV12-3/TRBV12-4	many
CASSFSSGGPIARTDTEYF	TGTGCCAGCAGTTTCAGTAGCGGGGGGCCGATCGCACGCACAGATACGGAGTATTTT	19	TRBJ2-3	TRBD2	TRBV12-3/TRBV12-4	.
CSAELQGWDTGELFF	TGCAGTGCTGAACTTCAGGGTTGGGACACCGGGGAGCTGTTTTTT	15	TRBJ2-2	.	TRBV20-1	.
CASTLAGASTDMEYF	TGTGCCAGCACGCTAGCGGGGGCGAGCACAGATATGGAATATTTT	15	TRBJ2-3	TRBD2	TRBV12-3/TRBV12-4	.
CASSLAGTGGGNEQFF	TGTGCCAGCAGTTTAGCGGGGACAGGGGGAGGCAATGAGCAGTTCTTC	16	TRBJ2-1	TRBD1	TRBV12-3/TRBV12-4	many
CATSRDPGDPNEQFF	TGTGCCACCAGCAGAGATCCCGGGGATCCTAATGAGCAGTTCTTC	15	TRBJ2-1	.	TRBV15	many
CASSLRGRLAGKTYEQYF	TGTGCCAGCAGCTTAAGGGGGAGACTAGCGGGGAAAACCTACGAGCAGTACTTC	18	TRBJ2-7	TRBD2	TRBV7-2	many
CASSLADTGSYGYTF	TGTGCCAGCAGCTTAGCGGACACGGGCTCCTATGGCTACACCTTC	15	TRBJ1-2	.	TRBV7-8	few
CASSCEVRQTSTDTQYF	TGTGCCAGCAGCTGCGAGGTCCGACAAACTAGCACAGATACGCAGTATTTT	17	TRBJ2-3	.	TRBV11-2	few
CASSLRSAGRETQYF	TGTGCCAGCAGCTTACGGTCTGCAGGGAGGGAGACCCAGTACTTC	15	TRBJ2-5	.	TRBV7-9	many
CASSFQGVYGYTF	TGTGCCAGCAGTTTTCAGGGCGTCTATGGCTACACCTTC	13	TRBJ1-2	.	TRBV28	.
CASSLGDNFYGYTF	TGTGCCAGCAGCTTAGGTGACAACTTCTATGGCTACACCTTC	14	TRBJ1-2	.	TRBV7-2	many
CASSLYLRQGGSYNSPRHF	TGTGCCAGCAGTTTATACCTGCGCCAGGGTGGGTCCTATAATTCACCCCGCCACTTT	19	TRBJ1-6	.	TRBV27	.
CASREGQFNTEAFF	TGTGCCAGCAGGGAAGGACAATTTAACACTGAAGCTTTCTTT	14	TRBJ1-1	.	TRBV7-2	few
CASSERYEQYF	TGTGCCAGCAGTGAGAGGTATGAGCAGTACTTC	11	TRBJ2-7	.	TRBV2	few
CASGAGQGRNQPQHF	TGTGCCAGCGGTGCTGGACAGGGAAGAAATCAGCCCCAGCATTTT	15	TRBJ1-5	TRBD1	TRBV28	few
CASIRQGESEQYF	TGTGCCAGCATTCGACAGGGAGAATCCGAGCAGTACTTC	13	TRBJ2-7	TRBD1	TRBV6-1	.
CASSYSRGIPYNSPLHF	TGTGCCAGCAGTTACTCGAGAGGGATCCCCTATAATTCACCCCTCCACTTT	17	TRBJ1-6	.	TRBV6-5	.
CASSVDRAGNEQYF	TGTGCCAGCAGCGTGGACAGGGCGGGCAATGAGCAGTACTTC	14	TRBJ2-5	TRBD1	TRBV7-9	.
CSARGSGRINEQFF	TGCAGTGCTAGAGGGTCTGGCAGGATTAATGAGCAGTTCTTC	14	TRBJ2-1	.	TRBV20-1	many
CASAWDGSYEQYF	TGTGCTAGTGCATGGGACGGCTCCTACGAGCAGTACTTC	13	TRBJ2-7	.	TRBV12-5	.
CASSLGLAGAYEQYF	TGTGCCAGCAGCTTGGGACTAGCGGGCGCCTACGAGCAGTACTTC	15	TRBJ2-7	TRBD2	TRBV7-2	.
CASSLALRKNIQYF	TGTGCCAGCAGCTTGGCCCTCCGGAAAAACATTCAGTACTTC	14	TRBJ2-4	.	TRBV5-4	many
CASSSLGDEQYF	TGTGCCAGCAGCTCACTAGGGGACGAGCAGTACTTC	12	TRBJ2-7	.	TRBV3-1	.
CASSSHTGEYTEAFF	TGTGCCAGCAGTTCCCATACAGGGGAATACACTGAAGCTTTCTTT	15	TRBJ1-1	TRBD1	TRBV6-2/TRBV6-3	few
CAISNSNQPQHF	TGTGCCATCAGCAATAGCAATCAGCCCCAGCATTTT	12	TRBJ1-5	.	TRBV10-3	many
CASSSDSINSPLHF	TGTGCCAGCAGTTCCGACAGTATTAATTCACCCCTCCACTTT	14	TRBJ1-6	.	TRBV6-6	many
CASSLSPSSSCNEQFF	TGCGCCAGCAGCTTGTCCCCCTCGAGCTCCTGCAATGAGCAGTTCTTC	16	TRBJ2-1	.	TRBV5-1	.
CSAQRGGSYNEQFF	TGCAGTGCTCAGCGGGGGGGCTCCTACAATGAGCAGTTCTTC	14	TRBJ2-1	TRBD2	TRBV20-1	many